The 20 T cell receptor beta chains reported below all come from one sample, sequenced in a study of T cell changes during pregnancy in multiple sclerosis (dated by TCRdb to the late 2010s). The method was the immunoSEQ multiplex PCR assay. Not all clones reach the TCRdb copy of this immuneACCESS table, which keeps in-frame sequences only. Checked studies attribute under half of the gap to unresolved V genes and leave the rest unexplained. The sample table records around 70,000 clones; around 94% of these occur just once. Together, the top ten hold over 2% of the sample. The material sequenced was peripheral blood, taken in the second trimester of pregnancy. The receptors shown here come from a female donor in good health, enrolled as a control in a pregnancy study.

This clone was detected only once. V gene TRBV7-9 combines with J gene TRBJ1-5, with D unresolved. Trimming took off 4 bases at V and 5 bases at J, with 6 bases between the two ends. Germline V CDR1 and CDR2: SEHNR, FQNEAQ (reference sequence). CDR3 length: 12 amino acids. As DNA, the CDR3 is TGTGCCAGCAGCTGGGGAGATCAGCCCCAGCATTTT. Translation: CASSWGDQPQHF.

This clone has a handful of counts. The chain uses TRBV14 and TRBJ1-1, with a possible D match to TRBD1 (6 bases). The germline V gene encodes CDR1 SGHDN and CDR2 FVKESK. The CDR3 sequence is 13 residues long. Trimming pared 5 bases from V and 1 base from J, leaving 8 bases between. The CDR3: CASSVDRNTEAFF. For the CDR3, the DNA is TGTGCCAGCAGCGTGGACAGGAACACTGAAGCTTTCTTT. The variable domain in full, with the rest retrieved from reference TRBV14 and TRBJ1-1, is EAGVTQFPSHSVIEKGQTVTLRCDPISGHDNLYWYRRVMGKEIKFLLHFVKESKQDESGMPNNRFLAERTGGTYSTLKVQPAELEDSGVYFCASSVDRNTEAFFGQGTRLTVV.

This chain connects TRBV29-1 to TRBJ2-7, with a tentative D call TRBD2 (6 bases). CDR1 and CDR2 from the germline V gene are SQVTM and ANQGSEA. V was clipped by 7 bases and J by 4 bases, with 20 bases between them. The length of the CDR3 is 14 residues. CDR3 nucleotides: TGCAGCGCCAAGGATGGGGGGACCCCGTACGAGCAGTACTTC. Residues: CSAKDGGTPYEQYF.

The rearrangement joins TRBV6-1 to TRBJ2-5, with D maybe TRBD1 (6 bases). CDR3 length: 15 amino acids. Germline V gene lookup returns CDR1 MNHNS and CDR2 SASEGT. Trimming removed 5 bases at V and 2 bases at J, with 15 bases between. CDR3 residues: CASSHWTVPQETQYF. In nucleotides, the CDR3 is TGTGCCAGCAGTCACTGGACAGTACCGCAAGAGACCCAGTACTTC.

V and J are TRBV14 and TRBJ2-3; 7 positions agree with TRBD2. This CDR3 contains 16 residues. The V segment lost 4 bases and the J segment 1 base; nucleotides outside the gene matches: 8. Germline CDR1 is SGHDN and CDR2 is FVKESK. The CDR3 bases are TGTGCCAGCAGCCCCTTTGAGAGCGGGGGCACAGATACGCAGTATTTT. Its translation: CASSPFESGGTDTQYF. Together with reference TRBV14 and TRBJ2-3, the CDR3 gives the full variable domain: EAGVTQFPSHSVIEKGQTVTLRCDPISGHDNLYWYRRVMGKEIKFLLHFVKESKQDESGMPNNRFLAERTGGTYSTLKVQPAELEDSGVYFCASSPFESGGTDTQYFGPGTRLTVL.

The chain couples TRBV7-9 to TRBJ1-6; possibly TRBD1 for D (5 bases). V was cut by 0 bases and J by 2 bases, with 5 bases left in between. Germline loops: CDR1 SEHNR, CDR2 FQNEAQ (reference sequence). The CDR3 has 15 residues. CDR3 sequence (DNA): TGTGCCAGCAGCTTAGCAGGGGCCTATAATTCACCCCTCCACTTT. It is translated as CASSLAGAYNSPLHF.

This clone was seen a handful of times. The chain combines TRBV10-1 with TRBJ1-2; TRBD1 aligns across 10 bases. The V segment lost 6 bases and the J segment 2 bases; nucleotides outside the gene matches: 6. The CDR3 extends over 15 amino acids. Germline assignment: CDR1 WNHNN and CDR2 SYGVQD (reference sequence). The DNA for the CDR3 is TGCGCCAGCAGGACAGGGGGCCGGGAAAACTATGGCTACACCTTC. Amino acids: CASRTGGRENYGYTF.

This clone has just one count. This chain connects TRBV4-3 to TRBJ2-5, with D perhaps TRBD1 (5 bases). V was pared by 1 base and J by 1 base, with 10 bases between. Germline values: CDR1 LGHNA, CDR2 YSLEER. There are 15 residues in the CDR3. The CDR3: CASSQVGHSQETQYF. The CDR3 DNA sequence: TGCGCCAGCAGCCAAGTTGGACATTCCCAAGAGACCCAGTACTTC.

The chain has TRBV18 and TRBJ1-2; 10 positions agree with TRBD1. The germline V gene encodes CDR1 KGHSH and CDR2 LQKENI. The V and J ends lost 2 bases and 3 bases, in that order; junction bases with no gene match: 0. The CDR3 runs 14 residues. Here the CDR3 reads CASSPGQGDYGYTF. CDR3 nucleotide sequence: TGTGCCAGCTCACCAGGACAGGGGGACTATGGCTACACCTTC.

The CDR3 coding sequence is TGTGCCAGCAGTTACTCGAACGGGGTTACAGAGACCCAGTACTTC. Its translation is CASSYSNGVTETQYF. The chain links TRBV6-5 to TRBJ2-5; D perhaps matches TRBD2 (5 bases). The CDR3 loop spans 15 amino acids. Germline lookup yields CDR1 MNHEY and CDR2 SVGAGI. Deletions cut 0 bases from V and 4 bases from J, with 12 bases between.

The chain recombines TRBV5-8 with TRBJ2-2; perhaps TRBD2 as D (7 bases). The germline V and J ends were trimmed by 2 bases and 5 bases, with 25 bases remaining between them. The CDR3 is 19 amino acids. Germline V lookup: CDR1 SGHTS, CDR2 YDEGEE. DNA for the CDR3: TGTGCCAGCAGCTTAGAATCGAGTTTGGGGGGGCCGCCAACCGGGGAGCTGTTTTTT. Translation gives CASSLESSLGGPPTGELFF.

The chain employs TRBV7-8 and TRBJ2-7, with TRBD1 matching over 9 bases. CDR1 and CDR2 (germline): SGHVS, FQNEAQ. The trim removed 4 bases at V and 3 bases at J, leaving 7 bases unmatched. The CDR3 loop spans 15 amino acids. The CDR3 region is CASSSRDRAYYEQYF. The CDR3 DNA follows: TGTGCCAGCAGCTCCCGGGACAGGGCCTACTACGAGCAGTACTTC.

In this sample, this clone turned up once. The chain has TRBV9 and TRBJ2-2; the D is unclear. CDR1 and CDR2 (germline): SGDLS, YYNGEE. The ends were cut back, 1 base at V and 4 bases at J, with 11 bases in the middle. This CDR3 has 15 amino acids. CDR3 DNA sequence: TGTGCCAGCAGCGTATCCGCCACGGGCACCGGGGAGCTGTTTTTT. Its protein is CASSVSATGTGELFF.

The V and J genes are TRBV11-2 and TRBJ1-6; 9 bases map to TRBD1. Germline loops: CDR1 SGHAT, CDR2 FQNNGV. This CDR3 has 14 amino acids. Trimming cost V 5 bases and J 6 bases; bases outside gene matches: 2. This CDR3 is CASSGQGSNSPLHF. In nucleotides, the CDR3 is TGTGCCAGCAGCGGACAGGGGAGTAATTCACCCCTCCACTTT.

This sequence joins TRBV29-1 and TRBJ1-2; D is undetermined. Germline assignment: CDR1 SQVTM and CDR2 ANQGSEA. With 4 bases removed from V and 4 bases from J, the gap between germline ends came to 19 bases. The CDR3 is made up of 15 amino acids. The CDR3 coding sequence is TGCAGCGTTGGTCCCCTGGGAGGGTCTGGCTATGGCTACACCTTC. This sequence encodes CSVGPLGGSGYGYTF.

The rearrangement uses TRBV27 and TRBJ2-2; TRBD2 aligns across 8 bases. J lost 5 bases, V lost 3 bases, and 2 bases had no gene match. CDR1 is MNHEY and CDR2 is SMNVEV in the germline V gene (reference sequence). The CDR3 sequence is 14 residues long. The CDR3 nucleotides are TGTGCCAGCAGTTTCAGCGGGGGAACCGGGGAGCTGTTTTTT. Protein sequence: CASSFSGGTGELFF.

The J gene is TRBJ2-2, the V gene TRBV9, with a tentative D call TRBD2 (5 bases). V was trimmed by 0 bases and J by 6 bases, leaving 12 bases between them. Per the germline V gene, CDR1 is SGDLS and CDR2 is YYNGEE. This CDR3 is 15 amino acids long. CDR3: CASSVAPRGAGELFF. For the CDR3, the DNA is TGTGCCAGCAGCGTAGCTCCTCGGGGAGCCGGGGAGCTGTTTTTT.

The chain employs TRBV11-2 and TRBJ2-1; 8 nucleotides agree with TRBD1. The germline V gene encodes CDR1 SGHAT and CDR2 FQNNGV. CDR3 length: 18 amino acids. Trimming took 5 bases from V and 1 from J; bases not matched to a gene: 13. CDR3 loop: CASSQDRGLGFSYNEQFF. The DNA of the CDR3 is TGTGCCAGCAGCCAAGACAGGGGCCTAGGGTTTTCCTACAATGAGCAGTTCTTC.

This chain connects TRBV5-1 to TRBJ2-3, with TRBD2 matching 11 bases. Germline V gene data show CDR1 as SGHRS and CDR2 as YFSETQ. The CDR3 loop spans 15 amino acids. The V and J ends lost 2 bases and 6 bases, in that order; junction bases with no gene match: 5. The CDR3 DNA reads as TGCGCCAGCAGCTTTTCTAGCGGGGGGCGGGATACGCAGTATTTT. Protein: CASSFSSGGRDTQYF.

V gene TRBV19 combines with J gene TRBJ2-2; a possible D gene is TRBD2 (6 bases). Trimming cost V 6 bases and J 5 bases, with 10 bases left between them. Germline values: CDR1 LNHDA, CDR2 SQIVND (reference sequence). This CDR3 contains 13 residues. DNA for the CDR3: TGTGCCAGTAGCCCTGGGGGGACCGGGGAGCTGTTTTTT. Translation gives CASSPGGTGELFF. The variable domain in full, completed from reference TRBV19 and TRBJ2-2, reads DGGITQSPKYLFRKEGQNVTLSCEQNLNHDAMYWYRQDPGQGLRLIYYSQIVNDFQKGDIAEGYSVSREKKESFPLTVTSAQKNPTAFYLCASSPGGTGELFFGEGSRLTVL.